The clone carrying this T cell receptor beta chain has only a few counts. Its antigen is as yet unknown. Quantitative 5'-RACE with molecular barcodes generated TCR beta libraries. TCRdb redid the calling of the 5' RACE reads with MiXCR, one entry per CDR3 protein. The table has more than 300,000 distinct CDR3 sequences, around a tenth seen once; the top ten hold roughly 9.2%. This specimen comes from a study of CD8 T cells in ankylosing spondylitis. Regarding the study as a whole: Reported data indicate significant enrichment of disease-linked clones within matched ankylosing spondylitis synovial fluid. Clones linked with disease were CD8+ and fairly uncommon in the peripheral blood.

In germline, CDR1 is MNHEY, CDR2 SVGEGT. The CDR3 spans 15 residues. V dropped 6 bases and J dropped 0; count of bases not matched to a gene: 3. The clonotype originates from a female donor with ankylosing spondylitis or in good health (not recorded which). The gene calls are TRBV6-2 or TRBV6-3 and TRBJ2-1; 9 bases are a match to TRBD2. What was sequenced was blood, either unsorted or a sorted T cell fraction (not recorded which). CDR3 bases: TGTGCCAGCAGACAAGCGGGGGGCTCCTACAATGAGCAGTTCTTC. This codes for CASRQAGGSYNEQFF.